The clone carrying this T cell receptor (beta chain) was observed at least ten times. Its antigen is not identified. Trimming removed 2 bases from V and 8 bases from J; junction bases left unmatched: 2. The CDR3 is 13 residues long. This entry comes from a study of Graves' ophthalmopathy and Graves' hyperthyroidism. Across the whole study: Peripheral blood was obtained at first diagnosis, ahead of any treatment.

RNA transcripts were the source from which TCR beta CDR3 regions were amplified. First-round RT-PCR with HTBI primers preceded a second-round multiplex PCR. MiXCR, applied by TCRdb to the multiplex PCR reads, yields one record per CDR3 protein. The data contain about 400,000 distinct CDR3 sequences, 15% of them singletons. Findings and caveats of the study: A classifier, a 13-signature model, separated ophthalmopathy from stable hyperthyroidism with about 88% sensitivity and 81.08% specificity.

Sequenced sample: peripheral blood. The source of this sequence is a woman between 18 and 29 years old with stable Graves' hyperthyroidism. The chain is built from TRBV12-3 or TRBV12-4 and TRBJ1-2, with 10 bases identical to TRBD1. The CDR3 region has the DNA TGTGCCAGCAGTTTATCGGACAGGGGGGGCTACACCTTC. Residues: CASSLSDRGGYTF.